These 13 T cell receptor beta chains were sequenced from one sample in a study of identical twins. One entry per CDR3 protein, called by TCRdb with MiXCR from the 5' RACE reads. Of around 650,000 distinct CDR3 sequences listed, about 7.6% are singletons. These data were likewise used in another study, on yellow fever vaccine responses in identical twins.

Sequences were obtained from PBMCs. The source is a woman between 18 and 29 years old in good health.

This rearrangement joins TRBV19 to TRBJ2-7; D might be TRBD1 (5 bases). Trimming removed 1 base from V and 0 bases from J, with 16 bases in between. Germline assignment: CDR1 LNHDA and CDR2 SQIVND (reference sequence). The CDR3 is 17 amino acids. The CDR3: CASSIASETAPSYEQYV. CDR3 nucleotide sequence: TGTGCCAGTAGTATAGCCTCCGAGACAGCCCCCTCCTACGAGCAGTACGTC.

This clonotype was recorded at least ten times. The chain is built from TRBV29-1 and TRBJ1-6, with unresolved D. Germline V lookup: CDR1 SQVTM, CDR2 ANQGSEA. V dropped 7 bases and J dropped 8 bases, with 3 bases sitting between them. The CDR3 covers 9 residues. Here the CDR3 reads CSEDSPLHF. The CDR3 nucleotides read TGCAGCGAAGATTCACCCCTCCACTTT.

This clonotype was seen many times. V and J are TRBV19 and TRBJ2-1, with D uncertain. This CDR3 region has 13 residues. Trimming shortened V by 3 bases and J by 9 bases, and 12 bases separated the two germline ends. Looked up from germline, CDR1 is LNHDA and CDR2 is SQIVND (reference sequence). CDR3 bases: TGTGCCAGTAGTATCGCAGTTATTGGTGAGCAGTTCTTC. It translates to CASSIAVIGEQFF.

This clonotype appeared a few times. V usage is TRBV15 and J usage is TRBJ2-3, with 10 bases fitting TRBD2. V was pared by 3 bases and J by 3 bases, with 3 bases of the junction left unmatched. This CDR3 contains 15 residues. CDR1 is LNHNV, CDR2 YYDKDF, per germline (reference sequence). The CDR3 protein is CATSRSSGSTDTQYF. The CDR3 DNA reads TGTGCCACCAGCAGGTCTAGCGGGAGTACAGATACGCAGTATTTT. The entire variable domain, with the rest obtained from reference TRBV15 and TRBJ2-3, is as follows: DAMVIQNPRYQVTQFGKPVTLSCSQTLNHNVMYWYQQKSSQAPKLLFHYYDKDFNNEADTPDNFQSRRPNTSFCFLDIRSPGLGDTAMYLCATSRSSGSTDTQYFGPGTRLTVL.

This clonotype occurred a few times. V and J are TRBV4-1 and TRBJ1-5, with 8 bases identical to TRBD1. The CDR3 totals 18 residues. V trimming: 3 bases; J trimming: 5 bases; junction bases outside the gene matches: 15. CDR1 MGHRA and CDR2 YSYEKL come from the germline V gene. CDR3: CASSHDEGGRGPYQPQHF. CDR3 nucleotides: TGCGCCAGCAGCCATGATGAAGGGGGCAGGGGGCCGTATCAGCCCCAGCATTTT.

This clonotype was observed at least ten times. The genes are TRBV7-2 and TRBJ1-1; a weak D match, TRBD1 (6 bases). Per the germline V gene, CDR1 is SGHTA and CDR2 is FQGNSA. The germline V and J ends were trimmed by 2 bases and 0 bases, with 13 bases remaining between them. The CDR3 consists of 16 residues. The CDR3 loop reads CASSLWGLGMNTEAFF. The CDR3, as DNA: TGTGCCAGCAGCTTATGGGGGCTGGGGATGAACACTGAAGCTTTCTTT. Drawing the rest from reference TRBV7-2 and TRBJ1-1, the complete variable domain is GAGVSQSPSNKVTEKGKDVELRCDPISGHTALYWYRQSLGQGLEFLIYFQGNSAPDKSGLPSDRFSAERTGGSVSTLTIQRTQQEDSAVYLCASSLWGLGMNTEAFFGQGTRLTVV.

The sample holds a few counts of this clonotype. The V and J genes are TRBV20-1 and TRBJ2-5, with 12 bases fitting TRBD2. CDR1 and CDR2 from the germline V gene are DFQATT and SNEGSKA (reference sequence). The CDR3 covers 13 residues. The CDR3 coding sequence is TGCAGCGGGAGGGCTAGCGGGGGGGTGACCCAGTACTTC. It codes for CSGRASGGVTQYF.

This sequence joins TRBV11-2 and TRBJ2-7; 12 bases map to TRBD1. Per the germline V gene, CDR1 is SGHAT and CDR2 is FQNNGV. The CDR3 extends over 14 amino acids. The J segment lost 8 bases and the V segment lost 5 bases, leaving 7 bases of the junction unmatched. The CDR3 protein is CASSAGTGGAKQYF. CDR3 DNA: TGTGCCAGCAGCGCCGGGACAGGGGGCGCAAAGCAGTACTTC.

The chain recombines TRBV6-1 with TRBJ2-5, with 8 bases that match TRBD1. After removal of 6 bases from V and 5 bases from J, the junction contained 8 bases not matched to a gene. The CDR3 loop spans 14 amino acids. Per germline, CDR1 MNHNS and CDR2 SASEGT. The CDR3 nucleotides read TGTGCCAGCAGCTCAGGGGGCGTGAGGGAGACCCAGTACTTC. Residues: CASSSGGVRETQYF.

The rearrangement joins TRBV2 to TRBJ2-2, with D possibly being TRBD2 (5 bases). V was cut by 7 bases and J by 1 base, with 16 bases left in between. This CDR3 has 16 residues. Germline V gene data show CDR1 as SNHLY and CDR2 as FYNNEI. CDR3 loop: CASKVDYYRNTGELFF. CDR3 nucleotides: TGTGCCAGCAAAGTAGACTACTATAGGAACACCGGGGAGCTGTTTTTT.

Many counts were recorded for this clonotype. The chain joins TRBV9 to TRBJ2-7; a possible D gene is TRBD1 (5 bases). V shed 4 bases and J shed 1 base, with 12 bases lying between them. CDR3 size: 14 residues. The germline gives CDR1 SGDLS, CDR2 YYNGEE. The CDR3 DNA reads TGTGCCAGCAGCCTAAGACAGAGTTCCTACGAGCAGTACTTC. It specifies CASSLRQSSYEQYF.

The chain uses TRBV7-9 and TRBJ1-5; a possible D gene is TRBD1 (6 bases). The germline gives CDR1 SEHNR, CDR2 FQNEAQ (reference sequence). V lost 5 bases, J lost 6 bases, and 17 bases lay in between. The CDR3 sequence is 15 residues long. DNA for the CDR3: TGTGCCAGCAGCACCGGGACGGGGGCTGGTCAGCCCCAGCATTTT. Amino acid sequence: CASSTGTGAGQPQHF.

The J gene is TRBJ1-2, the V gene TRBV5-1; no definite D call. V lost 4 bases, J lost 2 bases, and 15 bases lay in between. The germline V gene encodes CDR1 SGHRS and CDR2 YFSETQ. The CDR3 is made up of 15 amino acids. The CDR3 DNA reads TGCGCCAGCAGCGCGGACGCGATCCGGAACTATGGCTACACCTTC. It translates to CASSADAIRNYGYTF. The full variable domain, in which reference TRBV5-1 and TRBJ1-2 provide the parts outside the CDR3, is KAGVTQTPRYLIKTRGQQVTLSCSPISGHRSVSWYQQTPGQGLQFLFEYFSETQRNKGNFPGRFSGRQFSNSRSEMNVSTLELGDSALYLCASSADAIRNYGYTFGSGTRLTVV.